The sequence of this T cell receptor (beta chain) was determined in a study of CD8 T cells in ankylosing spondylitis. General study results and limits: For ankylosing spondylitis blood, a TCR beta motif of several highly homologous variants appeared characteristic.

TCRdb reprocessed the 5' RACE reads via MiXCR and lists one record per CDR3 protein. Here the sample spans some 250,000 distinct CDR3 sequences, roughly a quarter being singletons. 11 amino acids form the CDR3, both terminal residues included. This clonotype was seen repeatedly, ten times or more. Its target is not known. Lacking the conserved final phenylalanine or tryptophan, this CDR3 likely reflects a read error. Because the CDR3's place on the DNA is in doubt, the DNA is left out and the CDR3 is given as listed by TCRdb. The chain has TRBV12-3 or TRBV12-4 and TRBJ1-1. Sequenced input: blood, either unsorted or a sorted T cell fraction (not recorded which). This TCR derives from a male donor with ankylosing spondylitis or in good health (not recorded which). CDR3 protein: CASSFSCWALG.